These T cell receptor beta chains were read from a single sample in a study of cytomegalovirus exposure and HLA in healthy donors. Profiled with immunoSEQ multiplex PCR; TCRdb holds only in-frame clones, not every one. The sample has about 83,000 clones; 65% to 80% are singletons. Sample: PBMCs. These receptors were taken from a man aged 55 to 69 in good health and CMV-seronegative. CDR3s include the opening cysteine and the closing phenylalanine or tryptophan. Fields, in order: V gene, clone size, J gene, D gene, CDR3 protein, CDR3 DNA. The D gene is left open where the match is weak. Where a row states a size, it is once, few, many or the class of an expanded clone; other rows omit it.

TRBV7-9	.	TRBJ2-4	TRBD1	CASSPRGTGVVPAKNIQYF	TGTGCCAGCAGCCCAAGGGGGACAGGGGTGGTCCCTGCCAAAAACATTCAGTACTTC
TRBV30	.	TRBJ1-5	.	CAWSPTTALVGNQPQHF	TGTGCCTGGAGTCCCACGACAGCCCTTGTCGGCAATCAGCCCCAGCATTTT
TRBV21-1	.	TRBJ2-6	.	CASSNRRRTPSGANVLTF	TGTGCCAGCAGCAACAGGAGGAGGACGCCGTCCGGGGCCAACGTCCTGACTTTC
TRBV29-1	.	TRBJ2-1	.	CSFRVHNEQFF	TGCAGCTTCCGGGTCCACAATGAGCAGTTCTTC
TRBV7-2	.	TRBJ2-1	.	CASSLVFGNNNEQFF	TGTGCCAGCAGCTTAGTCTTCGGGAACAACAATGAGCAGTTCTTC
TRBV6-5	.	TRBJ1-1	.	CASRGDGNTEAFF	TGTGCCAGCAGAGGAGACGGGAACACTGAAGCTTTCTTT
TRBV6-4	.	TRBJ1-2	.	CASSQGWTSYTF	TGTGCCAGCAGCCAAGGGTGGACTAGCTACACCTTC
TRBV30	.	TRBJ2-5	TRBD1	CAWSGSPTGSETQYF	TGTGCCTGGAGTGGATCCCCGACAGGGAGTGAGACCCAGTACTTC
TRBV7-9	few	TRBJ2-2	.	CASSSSVGELFF	TGTGCCAGCAGTTCCTCGGTCGGGGAGCTGTTTTTT
TRBV11-3	.	TRBJ1-6	TRBD1	CASSPGGNSPLHF	TGTGCCAGCAGCCCAGGGGGAAATTCACCCCTCCACTTT
TRBV5-6	.	TRBJ2-7	.	CASSLGRIGEQYF	TGTGCCAGCAGCTTGGGGCGGATAGGCGAGCAGTACTTC
TRBV14	.	TRBJ1-1	.	CASSQGPTGTEGAFF	TGTGCCAGCAGCCAAGGCCCCACAGGGACGGAAGGAGCTTTCTTT
TRBV5-1	.	TRBJ2-5	TRBD2	CASSSTSGGSQETQYF	TGCGCCAGCAGCTCAACTAGCGGGGGGTCCCAAGAGACCCAGTACTTC
TRBV4-1	.	TRBJ2-3	TRBD2	CASSARGESTDTQYF	TGTGCCAGCAGCGCTCGGGGGGAGAGCACAGATACGCAGTATTTT
TRBV7-6	.	TRBJ2-5	TRBD2	CASSLAASGGLNF	TGTGCCAGCAGCTTGGCGGCTAGCGGGGGCCTTAACTTC
TRBV15	few	TRBJ1-5	.	CATSRDEGTSNQPQHF	TGTGCCACCAGCAGAGATGAGGGAACGAGCAATCAGCCCCAGCATTTT
TRBV11-2	.	TRBJ2-1	.	CASSLGGHYNEQFF	TGTGCCAGCAGCTTAGGCGGGCACTACAATGAGCAGTTCTTC
TRBV9	.	TRBJ2-7	TRBD2	CARGLAGGRYEQYF	TGTGCCAGGGGACTAGCGGGGGGGCGGTACGAGCAGTACTTC
TRBV7-7	.	TRBJ1-1	.	CASSQGVNTEAFF	TGTGCTAGCAGTCAAGGGGTTAACACTGAAGCTTTCTTT
TRBV6-5	.	TRBJ2-1	TRBD1	CASTRSDRGSNEQFF	TGTGCCAGCACCCGATCAGACAGGGGATCAAATGAGCAGTTCTTC
TRBV6-1	.	TRBJ2-2	TRBD1	CASSPDRGPRELFF	TGTGCCAGCAGCCCTGACAGGGGGCCGAGGGAGCTGTTTTTT
TRBV30	.	TRBJ2-3	TRBD2	CAWSEAGGFPGTDTQYF	TGTGCCTGGAGTGAGGCCGGGGGGTTCCCCGGCACAGATACGCAGTATTTT
TRBV7-9	.	TRBJ2-7	.	CASSLLQIEQYF	TGTGCCAGCAGCTTGCTGCAGATTGAGCAGTACTTC